Below are 2 T cell receptor beta chains sequenced from a single sample in a study of T cell repertoires in aging, cancer and after chemotherapy. Peripheral blood genomic DNA, not sorted cells or RNA, was the template. Multiplex touch-down PCR with TRB-A/B primers amplified rearranged V-D-J TRB sequences. TCRdb ran MiXCR on the multiplex PCR reads and lists one entry per CDR3 protein. This table has about 4,600 distinct CDR3 sequences, about 20% appearing once. Material: blood. These receptors were taken from a human donor with a blood cancer.

This clonotype showed up just a few times. The CDR3 spells CSARDRDGTYEQYF. The CDR3 nucleotides are TGCAGTGCTAGAGATAGGGACGGAACCTACGAGCAGTACTTC. The rearrangement links TRBV20-1 to TRBJ2-7, with D possibly being TRBD1 or TRBD2 (5 bases each). V dropped 0 bases and J dropped 2 bases, with 11 bases sitting between them. CDR3 length equals 14 residues. Germline CDR1 reads DFQATT; CDR2 reads SNEGSKA (reference sequence).

The chain has TRBV12-3 or TRBV12-4 and TRBJ1-1; no clear D gene. Trimming shortened V by 2 bases and J by 1 base, and 8 bases separated the two germline ends. There are 14 residues in the CDR3. CDR3 loop: CASSLNSANTEAFF. The CDR3 coding sequence is TGTGCCAGCAGTTTAAATTCGGCGAACACTGAAGCTTTCTTT.